The 10 T cell receptor beta chains below all came from one sample that was sequenced in a study of blood T cell repertoires in COVID-19. Here immunoSEQ multiplex PCR was the method, and the copy in TCRdb shows in-frame clones only, minus some. Of 450,000 to 500,000 clones listed, approximately 86% are singletons. Sequencing was performed on PBMCs or T cells enriched from blood (not recorded which). These receptor sequences come from a woman younger than 30 who had recovered from COVID-19.

The rearrangement joins TRBV5-1 to TRBJ2-3; possibly TRBD2 for D (6 bases). The CDR3 is 14 amino acids. Trimming removed 7 bases at V and 3 bases at J, with 15 bases between. From germline, CDR1 is SGHRS and CDR2 YFSETQ. For the CDR3, the DNA is TGCGCCAGCCGAACGGGAGCAGGGACAGATACGCAGTATTTT. This gives the protein CASRTGAGTDTQYF.

The J gene is TRBJ2-5, the V gene TRBV11-3, with a weak D call TRBD2 (6 bases). This CDR3 has 15 residues. Germline V gene lookup returns CDR1 SGHNT and CDR2 YENEEA. Trimming took off 5 bases at V and 4 bases at J, with 17 bases between the two ends. The CDR3 region has the DNA TGTGCCAGCAGCCAGAGGACCCGGGACTCAGAGACCCAGTACTTC. Translated: CASSQRTRDSETQYF.

Written as DNA, the CDR3 is TGTGCCAGCAGAGGGGGCCCACAGGGGGCCTATGGCTACACCTTC. Translating it yields CASRGGPQGAYGYTF. V is TRBV2 and J is TRBJ1-2; TRBD1 matches at 9 bases. The V segment lost 6 bases and the J segment 4 bases; nucleotides outside the gene matches: 9. This CDR3 is built from 15 residues. CDR1 and CDR2 from the germline V gene are SNHLY and FYNNEI.

V usage is TRBV7-2 and J usage is TRBJ2-6; tentatively, D is TRBD2 (6 bases). V lost 1 base and J lost 4, with 14 bases in between. The CDR3 contains 17 residues. CDR1 and CDR2 (germline): SGHTA, FQGNSA. CDR3 DNA sequence: TGTGCCAGCAGCTTAGAAGCTAGCGAGTCCGGGGCCAACGTCCTGACTTTC. Protein product: CASSLEASESGANVLTF.

V and J are TRBV30 and TRBJ1-2, with TRBD1 as a possible D gene (5 bases). Germline V gene data show CDR1 as GTSNPN and CDR2 as SVGIG (reference sequence). The germline V and J ends were trimmed by 5 bases and 4 bases, with 17 bases remaining between them. The CDR3 consists of 14 residues. The CDR3 sequence is CAWGPGGRGYGYTF. The CDR3, as DNA: TGTGCCTGGGGGCCGGGGGGTAGAGGCTATGGCTACACCTTC.

The chain carries TRBV21-1 and TRBJ1-2; whether TRBD1, the table's D call, matches the DNA was not checked. TRBV21-1 is deemed a pseudogene. This CDR3 spans 16 amino acids. CDR3 DNA sequence: TGTGCCAGCTCCCCAATGGGCAGGGGACCTGCCTATGGCTACACCTTC. The encoded protein is CASSPMGRGPAYGYTF.

V is TRBV5-4 and J is TRBJ2-1; possibly TRBD1 for D (6 bases). V lost 0 bases and J 9 bases, leaving 25 bases between the germline ends. This CDR3 region has 18 residues. Germline V gene data show CDR1 as SGHNT and CDR2 as YYREEE (reference sequence). CDR3 bases: TGTGCCAGCAGCTTGGATCGTTACAGGTTGACTTCAGGGGTTGAGCAGTTCTTC. Amino acid sequence: CASSLDRYRLTSGVEQFF.

J is TRBJ1-1 and V is TRBV30; perhaps TRBD1 as D (5 bases). Germline CDR1 is GTSNPN and CDR2 is SVGIG (reference sequence). This CDR3 is built from 14 residues. V was shortened by 5 bases and J by 2 bases, with 15 bases between the two germline ends. Here the CDR3 reads CAWVEGAVNTEAFF. Here the CDR3 DNA reads TGTGCCTGGGTTGAAGGGGCGGTTAACACTGAAGCTTTCTTT.

J is TRBJ2-5 and V is TRBV9; 8 nucleotides line up with TRBD2. J gave up 3 bases and V 4 bases, and 8 bases lay outside the gene matches. The CDR3 contains 15 residues. Germline CDR1 SGDLS, CDR2 YYNGEE. The CDR3 nucleotides are TGTGCCAGCAGCCGCGGGGGGCCCCTTAAAGAGACCCAGTACTTC. Translation gives CASSRGGPLKETQYF.

V and J are TRBV6-1 and TRBJ2-7, with TRBD2 matching over 11 bases. Germline V lookup: CDR1 MNHNS, CDR2 SASEGT. CDR3 length: 18 residues. V gave up 3 bases and J gave up 2 bases; unmatched junction bases: 12. CDR3 bases: TGTGCCAGCAGTGATCTTCTAGCGGGGGGCACTGTACCCTACGAGCAGTACTTC. It specifies CASSDLLAGGTVPYEQYF.